These 6 T cell receptor beta chains were sequenced from one sample in a study of tumor-infiltrating lymphocytes in primary liver carcinoma (dated by TCRdb to the late 2010s). The reads were generated on an Illumina HiSeq 2500. Starting from around 500 ng total RNA, TCRbeta-specific cDNA was produced by reverse transcription with a constant-region primer and ProtoScript II reverse transcriptase. TCRbeta libraries were built with three nested multiplex PCR rounds, a slightly modified ARM-PCR procedure. Each of the first two PCR rounds ran for about 10 cycles using multiplex TRBV1-TRBV30 forward primers together with a Cbeta reverse primer. Using fastp trimming at Q25 and MiXCR clonotype assembly, TCRdb reanalyzed the public sequencing data and kept in-frame beta chains. Rows matching on CDR3 protein sequence are summarized as one entry with the most common DNA and genes. The sample table shows approximately 340,000 distinct CDR3 sequences, and approximately 64% are seen once. Together, the top ten hold under 8.5% of the sample.

Blood RNA was extracted from unsorted whole blood with TRIzol reagent; germline DNA came from the DNeasy Blood & Tissue kit. Sequencing was performed on peripheral blood. The source is a man between 40 and 49 years old with primary liver carcinoma and hepatitis B virus infection.

Comment on this clonotype: One end of the junction is discordant with germline, which a read error may explain. Here the CDR3 DNA reads TGTGCCAGCAGCGGTAAGGGGCGGGACAGCTCCTACAATGAGCAGTTATTC. It specifies CASSGKGRDSSYNEQLF. V usage is TRBV13 and J usage is TRBJ2-1, with D possibly being TRBD1 (7 bases). Germline CDR1 reads PRHDT; CDR2 reads FYEKMQ (reference sequence). This CDR3 has 17 amino acids. Based on the CDR3 plus reference TRBV13 and TRBJ2-1, the full variable domain is AAGVIQSPRHLIKEKRETATLKCYPIPRHDTVYWYQQGPGQDPQFLISFYEKMQSDKGSIPDRFSAQQFSDYHSELNMSSLELGDSALYFCASSGKGRDSSYNEQLFGPGTRLTVL.

Notes on this clonotype: This may be a read error: a much more frequent sequence differs by one nucleotide. Given the absence of the conserved phenylalanine or tryptophan at the CDR3 end, a read error is likely. The chain employs TRBV6-5 and TRBJ2-5; D remains ambiguous. CDR1 and CDR2 from the germline V gene are MNHEY and SVGAGI. Trimming removed 2 bases from V and 2 bases from J, with 9 bases in between. The CDR3 is 14 amino acids. The CDR3 protein is CASSYAPGQETQYL. The DNA for the CDR3 is TGTGCCAGCAGTTACGCCCCAGGACAAGAGACCCAGTACCTC.

As concerns this clonotype: Because it lacks the conserved phenylalanine or tryptophan at the end, this CDR3 is likely a read error. The chain couples TRBV11-3 to TRBJ2-4, with a possible D match to TRBD1 (6 bases). The V gene lost 0 bases and the J gene lost 8 bases, with 8 bases spanning the gap. CDR1 SGHNT and CDR2 YENEEA come from the germline V gene. This CDR3 has 13 residues. Here the CDR3 reads CASSLDEGDIQYL. CDR3 sequence (DNA): TGTGCCAGCAGCTTAGATGAGGGGGACATTCAGTACTTA.

This chain uses TRBV4-1 with TRBJ2-1; no clear D gene. CDR1 is MGHRA, CDR2 YSYEKL, per germline. V was pared by 4 bases and J by 12 bases, with 22 bases between. The CDR3 has 15 residues. The CDR3 sequence is CASSRLTSSYSVQFF. The CDR3 DNA reads TGCGCCAGCAGCCGCTTAACGAGCTCCTACAGTGTGCAGTTCTTC.

The chain uses TRBV20-1 and TRBJ2-5; D is possibly TRBD2 (6 bases). Germline V gene data show CDR1 as DFQATT and CDR2 as SNEGSKA (reference sequence). This CDR3 spans 12 amino acids. V was clipped by 3 bases and J by 2 bases, with 7 bases between them. CDR3 DNA sequence: TGCAGTGCTAGGGGACTGCAAGAGACCCAGTACTTC. Its protein is CSARGLQETQYF.

A remark on this clonotype: Germline and junction disagree at one end, which may indicate a read error. The rearrangement uses TRBV6-5 and TRBJ2-7, with unresolved D. The CDR3 runs 14 residues. Germline V gives CDR1 MNHEY, CDR2 SVGAGI. The CDR3 region is CARSPRSPPYEQYF. The CDR3 coding sequence is TGTGCCAGAAGTCCGAGATCCCCCCCCTACGAGCAATACTTC.